This note documents a single TCR beta chain sequence. Antigen specificity is unknown. Trimming removed 4 bases from V and 3 bases from J, with 14 bases in between. Germline V lookup: CDR1 SGHRS, CDR2 YFSETQ. CDR3 length equals 14 residues. Libraries for TCR beta were made by quantitative 5'-RACE with molecular barcodes. TCRdb recomputed calls from the 5' RACE reads with MiXCR, one row per CDR3 protein. The sample records some 840,000 distinct CDR3 sequences, 12% being singletons. The data stem from a study of CD8 T cells in ankylosing spondylitis. General study points: Typical of ankylosing spondylitis blood, it appeared, was a TCR beta motif of fewer than ten highly homologous variants.

The receptor's source is a male donor with ankylosing spondylitis. The sequencing input was blood, either unsorted or a sorted T cell fraction (not recorded which). This chain joins TRBV5-1 and TRBJ2-7; TRBD1 is a possible D gene (5 bases). DNA for the CDR3: TGCGCCAGCAGCCGGCCGACAGCGAGCTACGAGCAGTACTTC. Residues: CASSRPTASYEQYF.